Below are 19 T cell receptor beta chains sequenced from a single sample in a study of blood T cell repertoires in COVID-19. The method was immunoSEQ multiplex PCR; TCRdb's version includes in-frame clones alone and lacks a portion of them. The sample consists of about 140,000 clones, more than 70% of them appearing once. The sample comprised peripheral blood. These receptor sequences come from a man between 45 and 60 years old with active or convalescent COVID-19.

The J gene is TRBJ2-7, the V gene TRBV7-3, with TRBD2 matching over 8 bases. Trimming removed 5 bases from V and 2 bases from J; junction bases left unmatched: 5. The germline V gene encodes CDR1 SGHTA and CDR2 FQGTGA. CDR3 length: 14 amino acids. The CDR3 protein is CASSAKAGAYEQYF. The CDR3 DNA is TGTGCCAGCAGCGCTAAAGCGGGAGCCTACGAGCAGTACTTC. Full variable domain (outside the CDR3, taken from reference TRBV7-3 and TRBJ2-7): GAGVSQTPSNKVTEKGKYVELRCDPISGHTALYWYRQSLGQGPEFLIYFQGTGAADDSGLPNDRFFAVRPEGSVSTLKIQRTERGDSAVYLCASSAKAGAYEQYFGPGTRLTVT.

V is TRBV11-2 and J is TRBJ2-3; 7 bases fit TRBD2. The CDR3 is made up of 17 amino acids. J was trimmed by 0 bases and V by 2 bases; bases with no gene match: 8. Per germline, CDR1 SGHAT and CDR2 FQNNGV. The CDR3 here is CASSLRLREGSTDTQYF. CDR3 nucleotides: TGTGCCAGCAGCTTAAGGTTGAGGGAGGGGAGCACAGATACGCAGTATTTT. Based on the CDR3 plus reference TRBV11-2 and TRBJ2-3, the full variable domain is EAGVAQSPRYKIIEKRQSVAFWCNPISGHATLYWYQQILGQGPKLLIQFQNNGVVDDSQLPKDRFSAERLKGVDSTLKIQPAKLEDSAVYLCASSLRLREGSTDTQYFGPGTRLTVL.

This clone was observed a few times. This CDR3 is CASSDSTGSYNEQFF. The CDR3 bases are TGTGCCAGCAGTGATAGTACAGGCTCATACAATGAGCAGTTCTTC. The gene calls are TRBV6-4 and TRBJ2-1, with D possibly TRBD1 on 5 matching bases. The CDR3 loop spans 15 amino acids. V was cut by 3 bases and J by 4 bases, with 13 bases left in between. Germline V gene lookup returns CDR1 MRHNA and CDR2 SNTAGT.

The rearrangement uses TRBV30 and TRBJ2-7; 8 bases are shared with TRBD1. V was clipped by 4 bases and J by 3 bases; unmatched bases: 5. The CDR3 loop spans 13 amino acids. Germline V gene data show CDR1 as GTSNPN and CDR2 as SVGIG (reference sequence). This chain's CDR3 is CAWTGTGGYEQYF. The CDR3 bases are TGTGCCTGGACCGGGACAGGCGGCTACGAGCAGTACTTC. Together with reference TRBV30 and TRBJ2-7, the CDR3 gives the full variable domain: SQTIHQWPATLVQPVGSPLSLECTVEGTSNPNLYWYRQAAGRGLQLLFYSVGIGQISSEVPQNLSASRPQDRQFILSSKKLLLSDSGFYLCAWTGTGGYEQYFGPGTRLTVT.

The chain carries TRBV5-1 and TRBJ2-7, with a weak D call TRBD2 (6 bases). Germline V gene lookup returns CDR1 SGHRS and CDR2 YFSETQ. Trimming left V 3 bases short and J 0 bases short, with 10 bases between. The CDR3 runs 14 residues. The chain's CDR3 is CASSWRDGSYEQYF. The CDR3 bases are TGCGCCAGCAGCTGGAGGGACGGCTCCTACGAGCAGTACTTC. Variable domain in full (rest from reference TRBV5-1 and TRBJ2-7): KAGVTQTPRYLIKTRGQQVTLSCSPISGHRSVSWYQQTPGQGLQFLFEYFSETQRNKGNFPGRFSGRQFSNSRSEMNVSTLELGDSALYLCASSWRDGSYEQYFGPGTRLTVT.

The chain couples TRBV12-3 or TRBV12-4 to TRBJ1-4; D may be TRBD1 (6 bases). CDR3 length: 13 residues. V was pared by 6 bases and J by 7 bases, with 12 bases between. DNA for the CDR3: TGTGCCAGCAGGGGGGCAGGGAGTGAAAAACTGTTTTTT. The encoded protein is CASRGAGSEKLFF.

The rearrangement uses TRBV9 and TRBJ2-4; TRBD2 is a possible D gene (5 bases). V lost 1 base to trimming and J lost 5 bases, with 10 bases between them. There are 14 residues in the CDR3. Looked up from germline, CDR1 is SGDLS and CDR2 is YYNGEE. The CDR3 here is CASSVKDGENIQYF. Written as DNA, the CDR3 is TGTGCCAGCAGCGTAAAGGACGGGGAAAACATTCAGTACTTC.

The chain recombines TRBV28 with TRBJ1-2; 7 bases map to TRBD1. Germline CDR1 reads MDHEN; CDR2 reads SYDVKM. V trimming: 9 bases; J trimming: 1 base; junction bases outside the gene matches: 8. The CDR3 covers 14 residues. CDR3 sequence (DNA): TGTGCCAGTCTCGAGACAGGGAATAACTATGGCTACACCTTC. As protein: CASLETGNNYGYTF.

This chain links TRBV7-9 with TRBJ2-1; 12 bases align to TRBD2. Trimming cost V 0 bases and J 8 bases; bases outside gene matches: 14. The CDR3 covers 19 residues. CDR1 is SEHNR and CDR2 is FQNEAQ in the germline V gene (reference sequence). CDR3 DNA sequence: TGTGCCAGCAGCTTAGCCGGGAAATTGACTAGCGGGAGCGATCATGAGCAGTTCTTC. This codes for CASSLAGKLTSGSDHEQFF. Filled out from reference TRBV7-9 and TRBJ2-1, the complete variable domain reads DTGVSQNPRHKITKRGQNVTFRCDPISEHNRLYWYRQTLGQGPEFLTYFQNEAQLEKSRLLSDRFSAERPKGSFSTLEIQRTEQGDSAMYLCASSLAGKLTSGSDHEQFFGPGTRLTVL.

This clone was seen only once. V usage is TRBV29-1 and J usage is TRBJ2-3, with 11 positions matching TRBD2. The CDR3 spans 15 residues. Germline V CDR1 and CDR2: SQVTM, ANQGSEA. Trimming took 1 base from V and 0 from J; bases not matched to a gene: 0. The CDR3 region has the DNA TGCAGCGTTGAAGGGACTAGCGGGAGCACAGATACGCAGTATTTT. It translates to CSVEGTSGSTDTQYF.

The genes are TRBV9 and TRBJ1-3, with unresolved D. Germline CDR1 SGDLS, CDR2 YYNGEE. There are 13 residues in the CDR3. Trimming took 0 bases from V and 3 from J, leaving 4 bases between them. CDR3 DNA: TGTGCCAGCAGCGTAGTCGGTGGAAACACCATATATTTT. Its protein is CASSVVGGNTIYF.

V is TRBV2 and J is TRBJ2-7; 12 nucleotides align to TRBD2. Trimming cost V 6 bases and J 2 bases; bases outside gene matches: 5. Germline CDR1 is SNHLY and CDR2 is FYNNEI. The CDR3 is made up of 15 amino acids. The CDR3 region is CASRLTSGGTYEQYF. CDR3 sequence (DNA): TGTGCCAGCAGGCTAACTAGCGGGGGGACCTACGAGCAGTACTTC.

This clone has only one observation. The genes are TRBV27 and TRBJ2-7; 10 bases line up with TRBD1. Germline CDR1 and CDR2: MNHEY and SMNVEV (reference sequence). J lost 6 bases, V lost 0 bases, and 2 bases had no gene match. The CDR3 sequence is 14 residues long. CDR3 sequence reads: CASSLSGTGAEQYF. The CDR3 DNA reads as TGTGCCAGCAGTTTATCGGGGACAGGGGCCGAGCAGTACTTC.

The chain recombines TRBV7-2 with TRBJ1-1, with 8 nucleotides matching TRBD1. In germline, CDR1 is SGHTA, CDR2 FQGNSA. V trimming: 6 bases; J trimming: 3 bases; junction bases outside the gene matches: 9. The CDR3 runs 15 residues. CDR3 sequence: CASSRRQGRDTEAFF. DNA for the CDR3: TGTGCCAGCAGTCGGAGACAGGGGAGGGACACTGAAGCTTTCTTT.

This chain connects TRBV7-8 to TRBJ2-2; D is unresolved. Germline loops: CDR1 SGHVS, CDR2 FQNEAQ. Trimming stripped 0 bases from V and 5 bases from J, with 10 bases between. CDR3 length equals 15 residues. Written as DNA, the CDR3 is TGTGCCAGCAGCTTAGCGCCGCTGAGAACCGGGGAGCTGTTTTTT. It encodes CASSLAPLRTGELFF. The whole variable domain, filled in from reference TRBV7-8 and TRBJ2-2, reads GAGVSQSPRYKVAKRGQDVALRCDPISGHVSLFWYQQALGQGPEFLTYFQNEAQLDKSGLPSDRFFAERPEGSVSTLKIQRTQQEDSAVYLCASSLAPLRTGELFFGEGSRLTVL.

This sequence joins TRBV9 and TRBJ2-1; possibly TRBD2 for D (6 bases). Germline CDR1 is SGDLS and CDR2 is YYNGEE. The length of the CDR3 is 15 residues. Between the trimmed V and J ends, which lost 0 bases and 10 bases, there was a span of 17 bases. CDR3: CASSVDPLRAGEQFF. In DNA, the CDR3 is TGTGCCAGCAGCGTAGACCCCCTACGGGCGGGGGAGCAGTTCTTC.

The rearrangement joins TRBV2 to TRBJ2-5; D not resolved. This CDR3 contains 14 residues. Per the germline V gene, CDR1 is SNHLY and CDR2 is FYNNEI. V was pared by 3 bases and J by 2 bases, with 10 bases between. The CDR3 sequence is CASSDELQQETQYF. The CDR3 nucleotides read TGTGCCAGCAGTGATGAGTTACAGCAAGAGACCCAGTACTTC.

The CDR3 coding sequence is TGTGCCAGCAGCCAATCCTACAATCAGCCCCAGCATTTT. Amino acids: CASSQSYNQPQHF. The chain combines TRBV3-1 (or the pseudogene TRBV3-2) with TRBJ1-5; D remains unclear. CDR3 length: 13 residues. V shed 2 bases and J shed 3 bases, with 5 bases lying between them. Germline CDR1 is LGHDT and CDR2 is YNNKEL (reference sequence).

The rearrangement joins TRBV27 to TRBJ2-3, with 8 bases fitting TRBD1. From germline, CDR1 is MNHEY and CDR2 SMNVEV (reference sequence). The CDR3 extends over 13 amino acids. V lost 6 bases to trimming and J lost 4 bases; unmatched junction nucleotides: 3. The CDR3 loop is CASRPGGADTQYF. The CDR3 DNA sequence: TGTGCCAGCAGGCCAGGGGGCGCAGATACGCAGTATTTT.